The 8 T cell receptor beta chains below come from one sample, sequenced in a study of T-cell memory formation after mild COVID-19. TCRdb reprocessed the 5' RACE reads via MiXCR and lists one record per CDR3 protein. The sample records 300,000 to 400,000 distinct CDR3 sequences, about 16% being singletons. What was sequenced was PBMCs or a T cell subset sorted from them (not recorded which). These receptors were obtained from a man younger than 35 who had mild COVID-19 (a few samples of this study predate the infection). Cell type and time point are not known.

V is TRBV3-1 and J is TRBJ1-5; the D is unclear. Trimming cost V 2 bases and J 11 bases, with 16 bases left between them. The CDR3 runs 14 residues. Germline CDR1 LGHDT, CDR2 YNNKEL (reference sequence). This CDR3 reads CASSQTTGPVTQHF. In nucleotides, the CDR3 is TGTGCCAGCAGCCAAACGACCGGGCCGGTGACCCAGCATTTT. The full variable domain, its missing parts supplied by reference TRBV3-1 and TRBJ1-5, is DTAVSQTPKYLVTQMGNDKSIKCEQNLGHDTMYWYKQDSKKFLKIMFSYNNKELIINETVPNRFSPKSPDKAHLNLHINSLELGDSAVYFCASSQTTGPVTQHFGDGTRLSIL.

The CDR3 sequence is CSVYPTSGTFYGYTF. The DNA for the CDR3 is TGCAGCGTTTACCCTACCTCAGGGACCTTTTATGGCTACACCTTC. This chain links TRBV29-1 with TRBJ1-2; TRBD1 might be the D (5 bases). This CDR3 contains 15 residues. Trimming removed 5 bases from V and 5 bases from J, with 21 bases in between. Per the germline V gene, CDR1 is SQVTM and CDR2 is ANQGSEA. The variable domain in full, completed from reference TRBV29-1 and TRBJ1-2, reads SAVISQKPSRDICQRGTSLTIQCQVDSQVTMMFWYRQQPGQSLTLIATANQGSEATYESGFVIDKFPISRPNLTFSTLTVSNMSPEDSSIYLCSVYPTSGTFYGYTFGSGTRLTVV.

This clonotype showed up many times. The V gene is TRBV6-2 or TRBV6-3, the J gene TRBJ1-3, with D possibly being TRBD1 (6 bases). CDR3 size: 16 residues. The V end lost 5 bases, the J end lost 0 bases, and 14 bases lay between the germline ends. The V gene's germline CDR1 is MNHEY and CDR2 SVGEGT. The CDR3 sequence is CASSNRQDVSGNTIYF. The CDR3 DNA reads as TGTGCCAGCAGTAACCGACAGGACGTCTCTGGAAACACCATATATTTT.

The rearrangement links TRBV9 to TRBJ2-1; D perhaps matches TRBD1 (5 bases). V lost 3 bases and J 0 bases, leaving 7 bases between the germline ends. Germline values: CDR1 SGDLS, CDR2 YYNGEE. The CDR3 is made up of 14 amino acids. The CDR3 here is CASSATASYNEQFF. Here the CDR3 DNA reads TGTGCCAGCAGCGCGACAGCCTCCTACAATGAGCAGTTCTTC.

This clonotype was detected only a few times. This chain connects TRBV24-1 to TRBJ1-2, with D possibly matching TRBD1 (5 bases). This CDR3 is 14 amino acids long. Germline V gene data show CDR1 as KGHDR and CDR2 as SFDVKD. V was cut by 0 bases and J by 6 bases, with 10 bases left in between. CDR3 in amino acids: CATSDLRQGHGYTF. The DNA of the CDR3 is TGTGCCACCAGTGATTTGCGTCAGGGCCATGGCTACACCTTC.

The chain has TRBV6-6 and TRBJ1-6; no clear D gene. Trimming stripped 2 bases from V and 7 bases from J, with 6 bases between. The CDR3 has 13 amino acids. In germline, CDR1 is MNHNY, CDR2 SVGAGI (reference sequence). The CDR3 is CASSYGQNSPLHF. The CDR3 DNA reads as TGTGCCAGCAGTTACGGCCAAAATTCACCCCTCCACTTT.

The chain couples TRBV2 to TRBJ2-7; D gene uncertain. V was pared by 6 bases and J by 3 bases, with 3 bases between. This CDR3 region has 10 residues. Germline V CDR1 and CDR2: SNHLY, FYNNEI. The CDR3 sequence is CASSVYEQYF. The DNA of the CDR3 is TGTGCCAGCAGCGTCTACGAGCAGTACTTC.

This clonotype appeared a few times. V and J are TRBV5-6 and TRBJ2-3; no definite D call. Germline V gene data show CDR1 as SGHDT and CDR2 as YYEEEE. The CDR3 totals 16 residues. V lost 4 bases and J 0 bases, leaving 15 bases between the germline ends. CDR3: CASSPDGFTSTDTQYF. The DNA of the CDR3 is TGTGCCAGCAGCCCGGACGGTTTTACTAGCACAGATACGCAGTATTTT.